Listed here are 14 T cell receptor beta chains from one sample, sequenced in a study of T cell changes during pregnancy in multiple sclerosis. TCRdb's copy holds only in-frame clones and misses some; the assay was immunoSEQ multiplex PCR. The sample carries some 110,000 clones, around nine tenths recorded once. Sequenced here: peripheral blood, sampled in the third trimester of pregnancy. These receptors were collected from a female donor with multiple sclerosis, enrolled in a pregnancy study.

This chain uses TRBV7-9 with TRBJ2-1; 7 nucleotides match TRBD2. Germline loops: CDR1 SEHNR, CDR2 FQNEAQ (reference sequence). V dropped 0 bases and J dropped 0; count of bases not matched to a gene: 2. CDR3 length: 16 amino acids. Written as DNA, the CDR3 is TGTGCCAGCAGCTTAGCGGGCGGGGGCTCCTACAATGAGCAGTTCTTC. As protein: CASSLAGGGSYNEQFF.

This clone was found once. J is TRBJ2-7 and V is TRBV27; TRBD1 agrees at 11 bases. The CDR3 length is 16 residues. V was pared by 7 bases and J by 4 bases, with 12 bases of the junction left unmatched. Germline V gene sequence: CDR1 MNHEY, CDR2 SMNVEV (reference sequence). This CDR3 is CASNLGGGQGVYEQYF. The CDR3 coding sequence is TGTGCCAGCAATCTCGGGGGGGGACAGGGGGTATACGAGCAGTACTTC.

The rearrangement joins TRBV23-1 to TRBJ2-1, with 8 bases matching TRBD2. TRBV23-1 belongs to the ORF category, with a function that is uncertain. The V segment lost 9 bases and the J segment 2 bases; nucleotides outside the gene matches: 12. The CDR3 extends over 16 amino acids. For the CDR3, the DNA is TGCGCCAGTTATTACCCGGGGGGGTACACCTACAATGAGCAGTTCTTC. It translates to CASYYPGGYTYNEQFF.

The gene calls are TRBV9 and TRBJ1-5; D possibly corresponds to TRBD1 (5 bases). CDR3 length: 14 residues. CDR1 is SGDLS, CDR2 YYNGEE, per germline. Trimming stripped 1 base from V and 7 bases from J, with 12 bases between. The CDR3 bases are TGTGCCAGCAGCGTATGGACCGGGGGACAGCCCCAGCATTTT. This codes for CASSVWTGGQPQHF.

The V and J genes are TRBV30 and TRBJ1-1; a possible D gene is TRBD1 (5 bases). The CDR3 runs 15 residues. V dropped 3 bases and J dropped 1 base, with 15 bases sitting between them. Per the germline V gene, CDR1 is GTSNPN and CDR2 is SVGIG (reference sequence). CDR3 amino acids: CAWSPPGGRNTEAFF. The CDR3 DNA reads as TGTGCCTGGAGCCCACCCGGGGGACGGAACACTGAAGCTTTCTTT.

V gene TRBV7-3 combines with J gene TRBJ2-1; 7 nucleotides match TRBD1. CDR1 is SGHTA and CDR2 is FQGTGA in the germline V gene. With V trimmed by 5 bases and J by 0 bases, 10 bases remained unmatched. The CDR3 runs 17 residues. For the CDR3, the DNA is TGTGCCAGCAGCCCTACCCCGACAGGGACCTCCTACAATGAGCAGTTCTTC. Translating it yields CASSPTPTGTSYNEQFF.

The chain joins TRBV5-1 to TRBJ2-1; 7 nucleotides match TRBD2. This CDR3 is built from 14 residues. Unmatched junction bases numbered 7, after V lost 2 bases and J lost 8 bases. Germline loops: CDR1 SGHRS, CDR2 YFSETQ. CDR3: CASSLSGTGDEQFF. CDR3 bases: TGCGCCAGCAGCTTAAGCGGGACGGGCGATGAGCAGTTCTTC.

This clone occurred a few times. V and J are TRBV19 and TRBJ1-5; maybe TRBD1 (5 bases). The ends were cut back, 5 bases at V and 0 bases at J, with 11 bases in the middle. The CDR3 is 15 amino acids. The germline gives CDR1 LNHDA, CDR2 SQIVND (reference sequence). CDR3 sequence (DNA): TGTGCCAGTAGTGGCCGGGGGGGTAGCAATCAGCCCCAGCATTTT. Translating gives CASSGRGGSNQPQHF.

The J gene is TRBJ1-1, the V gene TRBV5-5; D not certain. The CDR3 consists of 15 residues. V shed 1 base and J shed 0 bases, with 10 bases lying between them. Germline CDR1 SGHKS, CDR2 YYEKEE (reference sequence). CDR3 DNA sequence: TGTGCCAGCAGCTTGATCGCGGATTTGAACACTGAAGCTTTCTTT. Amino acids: CASSLIADLNTEAFF.

The CDR3 loop is CASSLSGRRTDTQYF. In DNA, the CDR3 is TGTGCCAGCAGCCTCAGCGGGAGGCGCACAGATACGCAGTATTTT. V gene TRBV7-3 combines with J gene TRBJ2-3; 9 nucleotides align to TRBD2. The CDR3 contains 15 residues. Germline values: CDR1 SGHTA, CDR2 FQGTGA. V gave up 5 bases and J gave up 1 base; unmatched junction bases: 4.

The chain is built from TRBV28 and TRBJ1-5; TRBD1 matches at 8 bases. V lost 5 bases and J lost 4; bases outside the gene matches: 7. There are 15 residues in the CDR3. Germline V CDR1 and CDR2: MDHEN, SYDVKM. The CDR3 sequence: CASSNTGTGNQPQHF. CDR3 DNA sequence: TGTGCCAGCAGTAATACCGGGACAGGTAATCAGCCCCAGCATTTT.

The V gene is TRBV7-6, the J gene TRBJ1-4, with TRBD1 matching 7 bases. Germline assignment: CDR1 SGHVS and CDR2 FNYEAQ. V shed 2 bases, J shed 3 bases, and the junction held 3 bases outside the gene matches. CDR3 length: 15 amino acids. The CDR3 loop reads CASSLSQGANEKLFF. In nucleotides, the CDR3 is TGTGCCAGCAGCTTAAGCCAGGGGGCTAATGAAAAACTGTTTTTT.

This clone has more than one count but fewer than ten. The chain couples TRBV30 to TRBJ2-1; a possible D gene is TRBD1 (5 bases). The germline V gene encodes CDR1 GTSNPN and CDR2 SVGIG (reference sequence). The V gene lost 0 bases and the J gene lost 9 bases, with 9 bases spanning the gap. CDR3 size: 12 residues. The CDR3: CAWSVQGREQFF. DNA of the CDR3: TGTGCCTGGAGTGTCCAGGGTCGTGAGCAGTTCTTC.

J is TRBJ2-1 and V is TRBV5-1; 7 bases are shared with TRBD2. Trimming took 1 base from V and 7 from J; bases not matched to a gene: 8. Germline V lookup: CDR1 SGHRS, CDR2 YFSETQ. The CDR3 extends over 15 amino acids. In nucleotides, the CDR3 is TGCGCCAGCAGCTTGTGGGCGGGAGTGGTAAATGAGCAGTTCTTC. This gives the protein CASSLWAGVVNEQFF. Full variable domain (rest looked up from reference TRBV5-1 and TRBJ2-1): KAGVTQTPRYLIKTRGQQVTLSCSPISGHRSVSWYQQTPGQGLQFLFEYFSETQRNKGNFPGRFSGRQFSNSRSEMNVSTLELGDSALYLCASSLWAGVVNEQFFGPGTRLTVL.